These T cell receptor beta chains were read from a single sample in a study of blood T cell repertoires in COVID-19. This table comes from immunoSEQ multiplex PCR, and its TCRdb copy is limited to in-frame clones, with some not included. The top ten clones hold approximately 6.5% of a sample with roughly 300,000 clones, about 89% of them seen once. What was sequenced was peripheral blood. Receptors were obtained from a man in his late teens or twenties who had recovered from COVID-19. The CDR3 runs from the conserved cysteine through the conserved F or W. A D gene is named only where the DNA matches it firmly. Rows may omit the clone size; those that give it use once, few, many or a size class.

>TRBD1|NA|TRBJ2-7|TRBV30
CAWSGGQGNSYEQYF
TGTGCCTGGAGTGGAGGACAGGGGAACTCCTACGAGCAGTACTTC
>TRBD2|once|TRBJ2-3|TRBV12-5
CASGLVGAGGPTTDTQYF
TGTGCTAGTGGTTTGGTAGGAGCGGGGGGGCCTACCACAGATACGCAGTATTTT
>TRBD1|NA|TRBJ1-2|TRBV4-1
CASSQGTGLGYGYTF
TGCGCCAGCAGCCAAGGGACAGGGTTAGGCTATGGCTACACCTTC
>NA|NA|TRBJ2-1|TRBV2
CASSEAGVAWEQFF
TGTGCCAGCAGTGAAGCAGGGGTCGCCTGGGAGCAGTTCTTC
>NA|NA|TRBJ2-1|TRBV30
CAWSVGIGVGQGIDEQFF
TGTGCCTGGAGTGTAGGTATCGGGGTCGGTCAGGGGATCGATGAGCAGTTCTTC
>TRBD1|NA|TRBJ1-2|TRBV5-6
CASSDGTERYQGYTF
TGTGCCAGCAGCGACGGGACAGAACGATATCAGGGCTACACCTTC
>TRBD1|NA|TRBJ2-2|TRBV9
CASSPHPRGQSTGELFF
TGTGCCAGCAGCCCACACCCTAGGGGGCAGAGCACCGGGGAGCTGTTTTTT
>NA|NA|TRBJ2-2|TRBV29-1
CSVDVAGTGELFF
TGCAGCGTTGATGTGGCGGGCACCGGGGAGCTGTTTTTT
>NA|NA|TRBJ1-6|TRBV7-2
CASRAGTPVHSPLHF
TGTGCCAGCAGAGCCGGGACTCCGGTCCATTCACCCCTCCACTTT
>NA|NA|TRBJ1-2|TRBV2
CAIRQEMGHGYTF
TGTGCCATCCGACAGGAGATGGGCCATGGCTACACCTTC
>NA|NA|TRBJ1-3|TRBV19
CASSDTGWSSGNTIYF
TGTGCCAGTAGCGATACAGGGTGGAGCTCTGGAAACACCATATATTTT
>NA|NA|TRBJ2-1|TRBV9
CASSVDSSYNEQFF
TGTGCCAGCAGCGTAGATAGCTCCTACAATGAGCAGTTCTTC
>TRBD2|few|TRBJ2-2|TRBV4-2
CASSQDGTISGELFF
TGTGCCAGCAGCCAAGATGGGACTATCTCCGGGGAGCTGTTTTTT
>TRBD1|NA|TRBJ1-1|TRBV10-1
CARTQGQNEAFF
TGCGCCAGAACACAGGGGCAAAATGAAGCTTTCTTT
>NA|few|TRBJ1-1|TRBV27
CASSLSGGNTEAFF
TGTGCCAGCAGTTTATCGGGGGGGAACACTGAAGCTTTCTTT
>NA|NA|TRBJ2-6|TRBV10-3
CAIRQAGANVLTF
TGTGCCATCAGACAGGCTGGGGCCAACGTCCTGACTTTC
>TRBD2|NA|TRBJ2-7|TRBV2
CASISVPASGMEDEQYF
TGTGCCAGCATTTCCGTTCCGGCTAGCGGGATGGAGGACGAGCAGTACTTC
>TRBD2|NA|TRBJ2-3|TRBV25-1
CASSVLAGSTDTQYF
TGTGCCAGCAGTGTACTAGCGGGGAGCACAGATACGCAGTATTTT
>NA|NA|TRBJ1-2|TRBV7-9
CASSLVGRRGGRGYGYTF
TGTGCCAGCAGCTTAGTCGGTCGTAGAGGGGGTCGTGGCTATGGCTACACCTTC
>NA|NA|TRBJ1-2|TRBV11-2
CASSNEGNYGYTF
TGTGCCAGCAGTAACGAGGGCAACTATGGCTACACCTTC
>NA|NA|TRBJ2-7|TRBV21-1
CASSPGHPVYEQYF
TGTGCCAGCAGCCCGGGACACCCCGTCTACGAGCAGTACTTC
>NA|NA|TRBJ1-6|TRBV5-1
CASSLDGSSYNSPLHF
TGCGCCAGCAGCTTGGACGGGAGCTCCTATAATTCACCCCTCCACTTT
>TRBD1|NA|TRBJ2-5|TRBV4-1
CASSLTGQGFSQKETQYF
TGCGCCAGCAGCCTGACGGGACAGGGCTTTTCCCAAAAGGAGACCCAGTACTTC
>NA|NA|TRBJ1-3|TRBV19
CASWDTGVGNTIYF
TGTGCCAGTTGGGACACCGGAGTGGGAAACACCATATATTTT
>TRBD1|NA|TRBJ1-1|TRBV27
CASSFSVATGRPNTEAFF
TGTGCCAGCAGTTTCTCGGTGGCGACAGGGAGACCTAACACTGAAGCTTTCTTT
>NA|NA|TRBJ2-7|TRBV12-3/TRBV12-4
CASSDNYEQYF
TGTGCCAGCAGTGACAACTACGAGCAGTACTTC
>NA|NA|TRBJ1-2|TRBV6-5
CASSYSGGGYTF
TGTGCCAGCAGTTATTCGGGAGGCGGCTACACCTTC
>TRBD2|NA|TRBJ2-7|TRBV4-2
CASSRGLAGVSSYEQYF
TGTGCCAGCAGCCGGGGACTAGCGGGGGTCTCCAGCTACGAGCAGTACTTC
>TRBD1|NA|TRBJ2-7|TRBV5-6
CASSLARGLSYEQYF
TGTGCCAGCAGCTTGGCCAGGGGGCTCTCCTACGAGCAGTACTTC
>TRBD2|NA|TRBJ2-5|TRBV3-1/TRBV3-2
CASSHRTRETQETQYF
TGTGCCAGCAGCCACCGGACTAGAGAGACTCAAGAGACCCAGTACTTC